Given below is one TCR beta chain in context. Its antigen remains unidentified. Method: immunoSEQ multiplex PCR; TCRdb's copy keeps in-frame clones and lacks some. The sample holds about 110,000 clones, 88% seen once. The entry originates in a study of T cell responses to AZD1222 COVID-19 vaccine. The V gene's germline CDR1 is SGHTS and CDR2 YDEGEE. CDR3 length: 17 amino acids. Trimming took off 2 bases at V and 0 bases at J, with 14 bases between the two ends. Whole-study findings and limits: Vaccine-related CD4 TCRs covered spike, predominating at 160-218 and 743-854. Scientists sampled the repertoires only once the peak T cell response had passed. Donors skewed white British and female; clonal diversity was possibly underestimated. Per reports, nearly half of all spike-specific TCRs target regions that are unmutated in variants.

The sequenced sample was peripheral blood, obtained on day 0 of AZD1222 vaccination. V gene TRBV5-8 combines with J gene TRBJ2-2, with a tentative D call TRBD1 (6 bases). This TCR derives from an adult in good health. The CDR3 DNA reads TGTGCCAGCAGCTTATGGACAGTTAACGCGAACACCGGGGAGCTGTTTTTT. It translates to CASSLWTVNANTGELFF.